The clone carrying this T cell receptor (beta chain) was observed once. The antigen is undetermined. At one end, the junction sequence differs from germline, possibly due to a read error. With 60 Vbeta and 13 Jbeta primers, the PCR was carried out. Under the authors' procedure: In a later analysis, 10 million to 11 million of about 80 million unique beta chains occurred in at least two donors. Method: immunoSEQ multiplex PCR; TCRdb's copy keeps in-frame clones and lacks some. V and J calls and clone size are given by that table; D and trimming were obtained from the DNA. This table has fewer than 80,000 clones, roughly 85% appearing once. This record belongs to a study of cytomegalovirus exposure and HLA in healthy donors. As for the study in general: Among the roughly 400 genotyped donors, around 81% were placed in the Caucasian-associated ancestry cluster.

Study-wide points: The authors later linked a missense DCLRE1C variant to TCR beta V- and J-gene trimming. A later analysis by the authors found several of the most significant clusters apparently linked to common viral pathogens.

The CDR3 extends over 14 amino acids. The V gene's germline CDR1 is ENHRY and CDR2 SYGVKD. This clonotype originated in a young man in good health and CMV-seronegative. The sample was PBMCs. This chain links TRBV10-3 with TRBJ1-2; TRBD1 matches 9 bases. The chain's CDR3 is CAITPGQGNHGYPF. CDR3 coding DNA: TGTGCCATCACCCCGGGACAGGGAAATCATGGCTACCCCTTC.